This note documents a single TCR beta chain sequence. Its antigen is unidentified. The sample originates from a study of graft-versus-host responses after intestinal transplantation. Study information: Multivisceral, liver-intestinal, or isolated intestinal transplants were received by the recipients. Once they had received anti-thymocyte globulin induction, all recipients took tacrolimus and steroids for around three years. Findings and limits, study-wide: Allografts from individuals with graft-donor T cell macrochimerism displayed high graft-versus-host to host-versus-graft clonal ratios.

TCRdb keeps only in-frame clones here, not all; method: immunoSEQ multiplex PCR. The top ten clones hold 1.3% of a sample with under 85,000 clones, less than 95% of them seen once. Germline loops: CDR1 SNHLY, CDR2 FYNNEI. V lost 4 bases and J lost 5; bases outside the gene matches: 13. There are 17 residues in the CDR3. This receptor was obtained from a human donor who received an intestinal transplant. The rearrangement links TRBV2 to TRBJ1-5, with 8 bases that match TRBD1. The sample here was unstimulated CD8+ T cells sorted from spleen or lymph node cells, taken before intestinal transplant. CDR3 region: CASSGRNGQGNYQPQHF. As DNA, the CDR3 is TGTGCCAGCAGTGGGAGGAACGGACAGGGCAACTATCAGCCCCAGCATTTT.